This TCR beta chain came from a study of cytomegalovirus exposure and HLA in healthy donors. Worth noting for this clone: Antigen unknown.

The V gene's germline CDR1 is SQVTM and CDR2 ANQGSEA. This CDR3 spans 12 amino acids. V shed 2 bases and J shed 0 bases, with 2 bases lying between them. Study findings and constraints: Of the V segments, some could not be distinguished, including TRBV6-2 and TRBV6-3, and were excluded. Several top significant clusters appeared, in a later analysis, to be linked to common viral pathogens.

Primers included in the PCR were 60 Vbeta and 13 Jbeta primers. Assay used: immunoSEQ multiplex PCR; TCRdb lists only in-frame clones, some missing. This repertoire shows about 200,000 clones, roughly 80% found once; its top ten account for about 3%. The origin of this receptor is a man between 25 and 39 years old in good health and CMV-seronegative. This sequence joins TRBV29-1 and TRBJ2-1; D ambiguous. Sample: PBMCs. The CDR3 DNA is TGCAGCGTTGAACGCTCCTACAATGAGCAGTTCTTC. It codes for CSVERSYNEQFF.